These 9 T cell receptor beta chains share one sample of origin, sequenced in a study of metastatic and nonmetastatic thyroid tumors. Every patient underwent thyroid surgery untreated. MiXCR re-clonotyped the PCR reads for TCRdb. Among roughly 30,000 clones, 15% to 20% were seen once, and the ten largest hold about 10%. The sample was blood. These receptors all come from a female donor with papillary thyroid cancer or a benign thyroid nodule (not recorded which). Some clones in this sample may be carry-over from other donors' samples.

This clone was observed at least ten times. The CDR3 DNA follows: TGTGCCAGCAGCTTGGAATTGGCAAACACTGAAGCTTTCTTT. This encodes CASSLELANTEAFF. The V call is TRBV5-6, the J call TRBJ1-1; D remains ambiguous. V was shortened by 0 bases and J by 2 bases, with 8 bases between the two germline ends. This CDR3 is 14 amino acids long. CDR1 and CDR2 from the germline V gene are SGHDT and YYEEEE.

This clone was observed many times. The chain couples TRBV2 to TRBJ1-3, with 8 positions matching TRBD1. The ends lost 7 bases at V and 4 bases at J; junction bases unmatched: 9. The V gene's germline CDR1 is SNHLY and CDR2 FYNNEI. This CDR3 region has 15 residues. The DNA for the CDR3 is TGTGCCAGCACCCGAACCCGACAGGGGGGAAACACCATATATTTT. Encoded protein: CASTRTRQGGNTIYF.

This clone was recorded at least ten times. The rearrangement joins TRBV12-3 or TRBV12-4 to TRBJ2-5; possible D gene TRBD2, 6 bases. The CDR3 has 13 residues. V lost 3 bases to trimming and J lost 3 bases, with 8 bases between them. The chain's CDR3 is CASSLGLEETQYF. CDR3 nucleotide sequence: TGTGCCAGCAGTTTGGGACTGGAAGAGACCCAGTACTTC.

This clone counts as medium-sized (0.01 to 0.1%). The chain links TRBV6-1 to TRBJ2-1; D is perhaps TRBD1 (5 bases). The length of the CDR3 is 12 residues. CDR1 and CDR2 (germline): MNHNS, SASEGT. V was trimmed by 5 bases and J by 7 bases, leaving 9 bases between them. CDR3 sequence: CASSPQGNEQFF. The CDR3 region has the DNA TGTGCCAGCAGTCCTCAGGGAAATGAGCAGTTCTTC.

V usage is TRBV6-2 or TRBV6-3 and J usage is TRBJ2-2, with 7 bases fitting TRBD1. The CDR3 sequence is 13 residues long. V lost 6 bases to trimming and J lost 11 bases; unmatched junction nucleotides: 9. Germline CDR1 and CDR2: MNHEY and SVGEGT. Here the CDR3 reads CASRTGSIGELFF. The CDR3 nucleotides read TGTGCCAGCAGGACAGGGTCGATCGGTGAGCTGTTTTTT.

This clone has at least ten counts. The gene calls are TRBV7-9 and TRBJ2-1, with 7 bases that match TRBD2. The V segment lost 5 bases and the J segment 8 bases; nucleotides outside the gene matches: 9. The germline V gene has CDR1 SEHNR and CDR2 FQNEAQ (reference sequence). The CDR3 consists of 14 residues. This CDR3 is CASSRTSPQDEQFF. CDR3 DNA sequence: TGTGCCAGCAGCCGGACTAGTCCCCAGGATGAGCAGTTCTTC.

This clone was counted many times. This chain connects TRBV12-3 or TRBV12-4 to TRBJ2-3; D tentatively fits TRBD1 or TRBD2 (5 bases each). This CDR3 has 15 residues. Trimming took 7 bases from V and 5 from J, leaving 19 bases between them. In DNA, the CDR3 is TGTGCCAGCACTCGGGACGGGTTTGTAGGAGATACGCAGTATTTT. It encodes CASTRDGFVGDTQYF.

This clone was seen at least ten times. The rearrangement joins TRBV7-3 to TRBJ2-2; D gene ambiguous. The CDR3 totals 13 residues. Germline V CDR1 and CDR2: SGHTA, FQGTGA. Trimming left V 3 bases short and J 8 bases short, with 10 bases between. The CDR3 loop is CASSLFRQGELFF. The DNA of the CDR3 is TGTGCCAGCAGCTTGTTTAGGCAGGGGGAGCTGTTTTTT.

This clone was observed at least ten times. J is TRBJ2-1 and V is TRBV11-3; 7 nucleotides line up with TRBD1. Germline-derived CDR1 and CDR2 are SGHNT and YENEEA. The CDR3 consists of 14 residues. J was trimmed by 6 bases and V by 5 bases; bases with no gene match: 7. The CDR3 region has the DNA TGTGCCAGCAGCCCTCCGACAGGGCTCAATGAGCAGTTCTTC. Translation: CASSPPTGLNEQFF. Drawing the rest from reference TRBV11-3 and TRBJ2-1, the complete variable domain is EAGVVQSPRYKIIEKKQPVAFWCNPISGHNTLYWYLQNLGQGPELLIRYENEEAVDDSQLPKDRFSAERLKGVDSTLKIQPAELGDSAVYLCASSPPTGLNEQFFGPGTRLTVL.